One and the same sample provided the 7 T cell receptor beta chains below, sequenced in a study of T cell clusters in autoimmune cytopenias. Roughly 38,000 genome equivalents of blood DNA were amplified for TRB. TRB was amplified by touch-down multiplex PCR, primer pools A and B combined. TCRdb processed the multiplex PCR reads again and assigns one entry to each CDR3 protein, with no DNA. The sample includes about 3,800 distinct CDR3 sequences. Sequencing was carried out using peripheral blood. These receptors came from a human donor with an autoimmune cytopenia or autoimmune hepatitis (not recorded which).

Measured by frequency, this clonotype is medium-sized. The chain links TRBV7-2 to TRBJ2-5; TCRdb names TRBD2, which stays unverified in the absence of DNA. The CDR3 extends over 16 amino acids. The germline V gene encodes CDR1 SGHTA and CDR2 FQGNSA. The CDR3 sequence is CASSQQAGTTQETQYF. Full variable domain (outside the CDR3, taken from reference TRBV7-2 and TRBJ2-5): GAGVSQSPSNKVTEKGKDVELRCDPISGHTALYWYRQSLGQGLEFLIYFQGNSAPDKSGLPSDRFSAERTGGSVSTLTIQRTQQEDSAVYLCASSQQAGTTQETQYFGPGTRLLVL.

In terms of frequency, this clonotype is medium-sized. J is TRBJ1-4 and V is TRBV6-6; absent DNA, TCRdb's TRBD1 call cannot be checked. CDR3 size: 15 residues. CDR1 and CDR2 from the germline V gene are MNHNY and SVGAGI (reference sequence). The CDR3 loop is CASRYFGQGNEKLFF.

Measured by frequency, this clonotype is medium-sized. The chain couples TRBV15 to TRBJ2-1; as DNA is missing, the TRBD2 call by TCRdb cannot be tested. The germline CDR1 and CDR2 sequences are LNHNV and YYDKDF (reference sequence). CDR3 size: 16 residues. This CDR3 reads CATSRARLAEINEQFF.

In terms of frequency, this clonotype is medium-sized. The chain joins TRBV6-5 to TRBJ2-5; TCRdb calls TRBD1, which cannot be checked without DNA. The germline CDR1 and CDR2 sequences are MNHEY and SVGAGI. The CDR3 covers 15 residues. CDR3 region: CASSDSRGPGETQYF.

V and J are TRBV6-2 or TRBV6-3 and TRBJ2-7; as DNA is missing, the TRBD1 call by TCRdb cannot be tested. CDR1 MNHEY and CDR2 SVGEGT come from the germline V gene. This CDR3 is built from 15 residues. The CDR3 loop reads CASSYVPPFLPEQYF.

The V call is TRBV6-5, the J call TRBJ1-4. Germline V gene lookup returns CDR1 MNHEY and CDR2 SVGAGI. This CDR3 has 15 amino acids. CDR3 protein: CASLLDSDLIGKLFF.

This clonotype is medium-sized by frequency. The rearrangement uses TRBV6-5 and TRBJ2-2. CDR3 size: 14 residues. The germline gives CDR1 MNHEY, CDR2 SVGAGI. CDR3 protein: CASRRTQNTGELFF.